This T cell receptor beta chain was recovered during a study of blood T cells in healthy people across ages. This clonotype has ten or more counts. Its antigen is not known. Study-level results: Strong correlation existed between TCR beta diversity and naive T cell percentage.

Next came a second PCR, run for about 7 to 12 cycles, which used a sample-barcoded 5' primer along with a J-beta primer mix. TCRdb re-called the 5' RACE reads with MiXCR, one entry per CDR3 protein. In the table there are hundreds of thousands of distinct CDR3 sequences, 25% to 35% of which are singletons. J lost 4 bases, V lost 1 base, and 6 bases had no gene match. The CDR3 is made up of 16 amino acids. The germline V gene has CDR1 DFQATT and CDR2 SNEGSKA (reference sequence). This sequence joins TRBV20-1 and TRBJ2-3; 12 bases are a match to TRBD2. This TCR was recovered from a woman of 80 years or more in good health. The source material was blood. The CDR3 DNA follows: TGCAGTGCTAGAGCACTAGCGGGGGGTCCCTCAGATACGCAGTATTTT. It translates to CSARALAGGPSDTQYF.